This T cell receptor beta chain was documented in a study of response to subunit inactivated influenza vaccine. MiXCR, run by TCRdb on the RT-PCR reads, gives a single entry per CDR3 protein. The sample shows roughly 570,000 distinct CDR3 sequences, 11% to 15% of them seen only once. This clonotype was picked up one time. The sample consisted of PBMCs from blood, taken 11 to 12 days after vaccination. This TCR was recovered from a man aged 45-65 years who received an inactivated influenza vaccine.

CDR3 nucleotides: TGTGCCAGCAGCCAGCACAGGGGGCCCCAAGAGACCCAGTACTTC. It encodes CASSQHRGPQETQYF. The V call is TRBV4-2, the J call TRBJ2-5; 9 nucleotides line up with TRBD1. The germline V gene encodes CDR1 LGHNA and CDR2 YNFKEQ. Losses at the gene ends were 3 bases for V and 1 base for J; bases not matched to a gene: 3. There are 15 residues in the CDR3.